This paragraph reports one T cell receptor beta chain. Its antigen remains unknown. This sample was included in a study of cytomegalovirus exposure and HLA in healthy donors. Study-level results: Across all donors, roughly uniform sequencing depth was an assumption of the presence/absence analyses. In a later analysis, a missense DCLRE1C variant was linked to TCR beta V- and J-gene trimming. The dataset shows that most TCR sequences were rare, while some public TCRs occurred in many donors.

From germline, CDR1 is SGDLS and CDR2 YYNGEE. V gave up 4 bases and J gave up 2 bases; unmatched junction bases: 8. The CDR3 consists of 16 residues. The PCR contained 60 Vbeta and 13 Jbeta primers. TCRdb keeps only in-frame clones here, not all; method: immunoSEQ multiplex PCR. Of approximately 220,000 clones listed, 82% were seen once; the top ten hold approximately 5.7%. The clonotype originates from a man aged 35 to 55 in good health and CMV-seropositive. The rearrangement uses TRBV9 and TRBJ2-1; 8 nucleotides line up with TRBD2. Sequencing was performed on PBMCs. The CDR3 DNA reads TGTGCCAGCAGCCCCCGGGAGGGCCGTACCTACAATGAGCAGTTCTTC. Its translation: CASSPREGRTYNEQFF.